The rows below give T cell receptor beta chains drawn from one sample of a study of T cell responses to AZD1222 COVID-19 vaccine. Produced via immunoSEQ multiplex PCR; TCRdb's table is partial and in-frame only. The sample holds roughly 150,000 clones; 80% to 90% are singletons and the top ten take under 3.5%. Sample: peripheral blood, taken on day 0 of AZD1222 vaccination. These receptors came from an adult in good health. Each CDR3 is given with its conserved first and last residue. Fields, in order: V gene, clone size, D gene, J gene, CDR3 protein, CDR3 DNA. D genes are given only for firm matches. Not every row has a clone size; where given, it reads once, few, many or a size class.

v_gene: TRBV5-1
abundance: NA
d_gene: NA
j_gene: TRBJ1-1
CDR3aa: CASSLGTFSKDTEAFF
CDR3nt: TGCGCCAGCAGCTTGGGGACTTTTAGTAAGGACACTGAAGCTTTCTTT

v_gene: TRBV29-1
abundance: NA
d_gene: NA
j_gene: TRBJ2-5
CDR3aa: CSVLGYQETQYF
CDR3nt: TGCAGCGTATTAGGATACCAAGAGACCCAGTACTTC

v_gene: TRBV5-5
abundance: once
d_gene: NA
j_gene: TRBJ2-3
CDR3aa: CASSTNTDTQYF
CDR3nt: TGTGCCAGCAGCACGAACACAGATACGCAGTATTTT

v_gene: TRBV9
abundance: few
d_gene: NA
j_gene: TRBJ1-1
CDR3aa: CASSVDHRGTNTEAFF
CDR3nt: TGTGCCAGCAGCGTAGATCATCGGGGTACGAACACTGAAGCTTTCTTT

v_gene: TRBV30
abundance: NA
d_gene: NA
j_gene: TRBJ1-5
CDR3aa: CAWSVGNSNQPQHF
CDR3nt: TGTGCCTGGAGTGTCGGGAATAGCAATCAGCCCCAGCATTTT

v_gene: TRBV11-2
abundance: NA
d_gene: NA
j_gene: TRBJ2-7
CDR3aa: CASSLGPVYEQYF
CDR3nt: TGTGCCAGCAGCCTAGGGCCAGTCTACGAGCAGTACTTC

v_gene: TRBV9
abundance: NA
d_gene: TRBD2
j_gene: TRBJ2-1
CDR3aa: CASSVATDSGSSYNEQFF
CDR3nt: TGTGCCAGCAGCGTAGCTACGGATAGCGGGAGCTCCTACAATGAGCAGTTCTTC

v_gene: TRBV19
abundance: NA
d_gene: NA
j_gene: TRBJ2-1
CDR3aa: CASNGGANNEQFF
CDR3nt: TGTGCCAGTAATGGGGGGGCGAACAATGAGCAGTTCTTC

v_gene: TRBV2
abundance: once
d_gene: TRBD2
j_gene: TRBJ2-5
CDR3aa: CASIRTSGEGTQYF
CDR3nt: TGTGCCAGCATTAGGACTAGCGGAGAGGGGACCCAGTACTTC

v_gene: TRBV5-4
abundance: NA
d_gene: TRBD2
j_gene: TRBJ2-1
CDR3aa: CASGRVDGEQFF
CDR3nt: TGTGCCAGCGGGAGGGTAGATGGTGAGCAGTTCTTC

v_gene: TRBV29-1
abundance: NA
d_gene: TRBD2
j_gene: TRBJ2-1
CDR3aa: CSASPSGRAGEQFF
CDR3nt: TGCAGCGCTTCCCCTAGCGGGAGGGCCGGTGAGCAGTTCTTC

v_gene: TRBV27
abundance: NA
d_gene: NA
j_gene: TRBJ2-1
CDR3aa: CASSDFGGYNEQFF
CDR3nt: TGTGCCAGCTCGGACTTCGGTGGTTACAATGAGCAGTTCTTC

v_gene: TRBV7-2
abundance: NA
d_gene: NA
j_gene: TRBJ1-4
CDR3aa: CASSLPGAVANEKLFF
CDR3nt: TGTGCCAGCAGCTTACCAGGGGCAGTGGCTAATGAAAAACTGTTTTTT

v_gene: TRBV5-8
abundance: NA
d_gene: NA
j_gene: TRBJ1-5
CDR3aa: CASSLATAYSNQPQHF
CDR3nt: TGTGCCAGCAGCTTGGCGACGGCGTATAGCAATCAGCCCCAGCATTTT